This TCR beta chain was observed in a study of vaccination and CD4 T cells after COVID-19. Study information: In the convalescent cohort, there were six males and four females, two of them Hispanic. Every culture used as a control got a CEFX pool, an HIV-1 Nef pool, or no peptide.

Germline CDR1 reads MDHEN; CDR2 reads SYDVKM. The CDR3 contains 14 residues. Unmatched junction bases numbered 3, after V lost 2 bases and J lost 2 bases. The study sequenced cultured CD4+ T cell DNA using the Oncomine TCR Beta short-read assay. TCRdb processed the PCR reads anew with MiXCR; each CDR3 protein has one entry. The sample carries about 21,000 distinct CDR3 sequences, around two fifths recorded once. Time point defined: late sampling 161 to 241 days after vaccination in a few convalescent patients. As to treatment: roughly nine-day PBMC culture with coronavirus spike peptide pools or control peptides (ViraFEST assay). Peptide pools at 10 ug/ml and IL-2 at about 10 IU/ml were added to cultures of a few million PBMCs per well. This clonotype was seen a handful of times. Its antigen is as yet unknown.

The chain is built from TRBV28 and TRBJ2-7; TRBD2 aligns across 7 bases. The receptor comes from a human donor who had recovered from COVID-19. Sequencing was performed on CD4+ T cells from blood, cultured in vitro, taken about 7 months after SARS-CoV-2 vaccination. The CDR3 loop reads CASSLRGLPYEQYF. Here the CDR3 DNA reads TGTGCCAGCAGTTTACGGGGACTACCCTACGAGCAGTACTTC. Based on the CDR3 plus reference TRBV28 and TRBJ2-7, the full variable domain is DVKVTQSSRYLVKRTGEKVFLECVQDMDHENMFWYRQDPGLGLRLIYFSYDVKMKEKGDIPEGYSVSREKKERFSLILESASTNQTSMYLCASSLRGLPYEQYFGPGTRLTVT.